The 29 T cell receptor beta chains below all came from one sample that was sequenced in a study of blood T cell repertoires in COVID-19. Assay used: immunoSEQ multiplex PCR; TCRdb lists only in-frame clones, some missing. The sample holds approximately 260,000 clones, 88% seen once. Material: PBMCs or T cells enriched from blood (not recorded which). These receptors originate from a woman between 40 and 50 years old with acute COVID-19.

The chain employs TRBV27 and TRBJ2-2; weak D call: TRBD2 (6 bases). CDR1 is MNHEY and CDR2 is SMNVEV in the germline V gene (reference sequence). The CDR3 has 15 amino acids. Trimming took off 5 bases at V and 4 bases at J, with 14 bases between the two ends. The CDR3 nucleotides read TGTGCCAGCAGTCTTAAGCGGGCAAGCACCGGGGAGCTGTTTTTT. Translated, it gives CASSLKRASTGELFF.

The chain has TRBV15 and TRBJ1-2; 7 nucleotides match TRBD1. Per the germline V gene, CDR1 is LNHNV and CDR2 is YYDKDF (reference sequence). Trimming removed 5 bases from V and 4 bases from J; junction bases left unmatched: 4. The CDR3 covers 13 residues. The CDR3 DNA reads TGTGCCACCAGCCGGGGACAGACCTATGGCTACACCTTC. Encoded protein: CATSRGQTYGYTF. The full variable domain, its missing parts supplied by reference TRBV15 and TRBJ1-2, is DAMVIQNPRYQVTQFGKPVTLSCSQTLNHNVMYWYQQKSSQAPKLLFHYYDKDFNNEADTPDNFQSRRPNTSFCFLDIRSPGLGDTAMYLCATSRGQTYGYTFGSGTRLTVV.

V usage is TRBV11-1 and J usage is TRBJ2-7, with a possible D match to TRBD1 (6 bases). CDR1 and CDR2 from the germline V gene are SGHAT and FQDESV (reference sequence). With 3 bases removed from V and 2 bases from J, the gap between germline ends came to 8 bases. The CDR3 totals 13 residues. Here the CDR3 DNA reads TGTGCCAGCAGCTTCGACAGGCCCTACGAGCAGTACTTC. Protein: CASSFDRPYEQYF. Using reference TRBV11-1 and TRBJ2-7 for the parts outside the CDR3, the full variable domain is EAEVAQSPRYKITEKSQAVAFWCDPISGHATLYWYRQILGQGPELLVQFQDESVVDDSQLPKDRFSAERLKGVDSTLKIQPAELGDSAMYLCASSFDRPYEQYFGPGTRLTVT.

The gene calls are TRBV18 and TRBJ2-5; 9 bases match TRBD1. CDR1 KGHSH and CDR2 LQKENI come from the germline V gene. The CDR3 has 16 residues. J gave up 4 bases and V 2 bases, and 8 bases lay outside the gene matches. This CDR3 reads CASSPNPGQGGETQYF. In DNA form, the CDR3 reads TGTGCCAGCTCACCAAACCCGGGACAGGGAGGAGAGACCCAGTACTTC. Looking up the rest from reference TRBV18 and TRBJ2-5 gives the full variable domain: NAGVMQNPRHLVRRRGQEARLRCSPMKGHSHVYWYRQLPEEGLKFMVYLQKENIIDESGMPKERFSAEFPKEGPSILRIQQVVRGDSAAYFCASSPNPGQGGETQYFGPGTRLLVL.

The chain joins TRBV15 to TRBJ2-3, with D possibly matching TRBD2 (5 bases). The V end lost 0 bases, the J end lost 4 bases, and 11 bases lay between the germline ends. CDR3 length equals 15 residues. Per the germline V gene, CDR1 is LNHNV and CDR2 is YYDKDF (reference sequence). The CDR3 loop reads CATSRDRGMADTQYF. The CDR3 DNA reads as TGTGCCACCAGCAGAGATCGGGGAATGGCAGATACGCAGTATTTT.

The gene calls are TRBV7-9 and TRBJ1-1, with 7 nucleotides matching TRBD1. V gave up 5 bases and J gave up 4 bases; unmatched junction bases: 10. The V gene's germline CDR1 is SEHNR and CDR2 FQNEAQ (reference sequence). The CDR3 sequence is 15 residues long. DNA for the CDR3: TGTGCCAGCAGCCGGAGACAGGGCGTTGGCACTGAAGCTTTCTTT. Residues: CASSRRQGVGTEAFF.

The J gene is TRBJ2-1, the V gene TRBV2; 10 bases align to TRBD1. Germline CDR1 reads SNHLY; CDR2 reads FYNNEI. The ends lost 4 bases at V and 10 bases at J; junction bases unmatched: 4. This CDR3 is 13 amino acids long. The CDR3 here is CASSGQGAGEQFF. CDR3 bases: TGTGCCAGCAGTGGACAGGGGGCGGGCGAGCAGTTCTTC.

The gene calls are TRBV7-9 and TRBJ1-1; 7 bases are shared with TRBD1. This CDR3 is 17 amino acids long. The J segment lost 5 bases and the V segment lost 1 base, leaving 13 bases of the junction unmatched. CDR1 SEHNR and CDR2 FQNEAQ come from the germline V gene (reference sequence). The CDR3 spells CASSLVMTGRILTEAFF. The CDR3 nucleotides read TGTGCCAGCAGCTTAGTAATGACAGGGAGAATACTAACTGAAGCTTTCTTT. The full variable domain, rest sourced from reference TRBV7-9 and TRBJ1-1, is DTGVSQNPRHKITKRGQNVTFRCDPISEHNRLYWYRQTLGQGPEFLTYFQNEAQLEKSRLLSDRFSAERPKGSFSTLEIQRTEQGDSAMYLCASSLVMTGRILTEAFFGQGTRLTVV.

This clone was observed a single time. V and J are TRBV20-1 and TRBJ1-2; D is unclear. Germline V gene data show CDR1 as DFQATT and CDR2 as SNEGSKA (reference sequence). CDR3 length: 16 amino acids. V shed 3 bases and J shed 0 bases, with 17 bases lying between them. CDR3: CSASSGRRATNYGYTF. The CDR3 nucleotides are TGCAGTGCTAGTAGTGGACGGAGGGCGACTAACTATGGCTACACCTTC.

With regard to this clone: An end of the junction differs from the germline gene, which may be a read error. The chain has TRBV7-7 and TRBJ2-1, with 8 bases fitting TRBD2. CDR1 and CDR2 from the germline V gene are SSHAT and FNYEAQ (reference sequence). CDR3 length equals 15 residues. The CDR3 coding sequence is TGTGCTAGCAGCTTAGGAACTAGCGGATACAATGAGCAGTTCTTC. Protein: CASSLGTSGYNEQFF.

This chain links TRBV5-8 with TRBJ1-2; 9 bases are a match to TRBD1. V dropped 4 bases and J dropped 0; count of bases not matched to a gene: 4. This CDR3 comprises 15 residues. Germline CDR1 SGHTS, CDR2 YDEGEE. The CDR3 here is CASSRRTGANYGYTF. The CDR3 DNA reads as TGTGCCAGCAGCCGACGGACAGGGGCTAACTATGGCTACACCTTC.

The V and J genes are TRBV12-5 and TRBJ1-1, with D perhaps TRBD1 (5 bases). V shed 9 bases and J shed 1 base, with 12 bases lying between them. The germline V gene has CDR1 LGHNT and CDR2 FRNRAP. The CDR3 has 13 residues. CDR3 sequence reads: CASLQAPNTEAFF. DNA of the CDR3: TGTGCTAGCTTACAGGCGCCGAACACTGAAGCTTTCTTT.

This chain joins TRBV12-3 or TRBV12-4 and TRBJ1-6; TRBD1 aligns across 8 bases. This CDR3 is built from 13 residues. The V segment lost 8 bases and the J segment 16 bases; nucleotides outside the gene matches: 13. The CDR3 reads CASGTRDRPVLHF. The CDR3 nucleotides are TGTGCCAGCGGAACCCGGGACAGGCCTGTTCTCCACTTT.

V gene TRBV5-1 combines with J gene TRBJ2-3; D is perhaps TRBD2 (6 bases). V lost 3 bases, J lost 4 bases, and 18 bases lay in between. The CDR3 is 16 residues long. CDR1 SGHRS and CDR2 YFSETQ come from the germline V gene. CDR3 sequence: CASSSGPGLGADTQYF. CDR3 bases: TGCGCCAGCAGCTCGGGGCCGGGACTGGGGGCAGATACGCAGTATTTT.

This clone was counted at least ten times. V gene TRBV24-1 combines with J gene TRBJ2-1; D is possibly TRBD2 (5 bases). Trimming pared 0 bases from V and 7 bases from J, leaving 12 bases between. The CDR3 is made up of 15 amino acids. Germline V gives CDR1 KGHDR, CDR2 SFDVKD. In nucleotides, the CDR3 is TGTGCCACCAGTGATTTGAGGACCACGGGGAATGAGCAGTTCTTC. Translation: CATSDLRTTGNEQFF.

The chain is built from TRBV18 and TRBJ1-2; no firm D call. V was shortened by 6 bases and J by 5 bases, with 13 bases between the two germline ends. CDR1 is KGHSH, CDR2 LQKENI, per germline. The CDR3 runs 13 residues. The CDR3: CASSPGETYGYTF. DNA of the CDR3: TGTGCCAGCTCCCCCGGGGAGACGTATGGCTACACCTTC.

The V call is TRBV29-1, the J call TRBJ1-5, with 9 bases identical to TRBD1. Germline CDR1 and CDR2: SQVTM and ANQGSEA. The CDR3 spans 15 residues. V lost 8 bases to trimming and J lost 1 base; unmatched junction nucleotides: 9. The CDR3 protein is CSYGQGLGSNQPQHF. The CDR3 bases are TGCAGCTATGGACAGGGGTTAGGGAGCAATCAGCCCCAGCATTTT.

This chain links TRBV9 with TRBJ1-1; D is uncertain. Between the trimmed V and J ends, which lost 0 bases and 0 bases, there was a span of 9 bases. There are 15 residues in the CDR3. Per germline, CDR1 SGDLS and CDR2 YYNGEE. The chain's CDR3 is CASSVAADMNTEAFF. The DNA of the CDR3 is TGTGCCAGCAGCGTAGCTGCAGATATGAACACTGAAGCTTTCTTT.

The rearrangement links TRBV7-9 to TRBJ2-7; D possibly corresponds to TRBD1 (8 bases). CDR1 is SEHNR, CDR2 FQNEAQ, per germline (reference sequence). This CDR3 has 14 residues. With 5 bases removed from V and 6 bases from J, the gap between germline ends came to 17 bases. The CDR3 sequence: CASSRRQGRGEQYV. CDR3 sequence (DNA): TGTGCCAGCAGCAGACGACAGGGGAGGGGCGAGCAGTACGTC.

This chain connects TRBV5-4 to TRBJ2-1; 9 nucleotides align to TRBD2. CDR1 and CDR2 (germline): SGHNT, YYREEE (reference sequence). J gave up 8 bases and V 6 bases, and 12 bases lay outside the gene matches. The CDR3 is 15 residues long. CDR3 DNA: TGTGCCAGCACCCCTGGACTAGCGTCTGCCGATGAGCAGTTCTTC. This translates into CASTPGLASADEQFF.

The CDR3 loop is CASSQGWRVGYTF. The CDR3 bases are TGCGCCAGCAGCCAAGGATGGAGGGTAGGCTACACCTTC. This sequence joins TRBV4-1 and TRBJ1-2; D is unclear. Germline CDR1 is MGHRA and CDR2 is YSYEKL. The V and J ends lost 1 base and 8 bases respectively, with 11 bases between them. The CDR3 spans 13 residues.

The chain uses TRBV16 and TRBJ1-1; D gene unclear. The germline V gene encodes CDR1 KGHSY and CDR2 FQNENV. The CDR3 loop spans 15 amino acids. V shed 1 base and J shed 0 bases, with 9 bases lying between them. As DNA, the CDR3 is TGTGCCAGCAGCCAATATATCCAGGTGAACACTGAAGCTTTCTTT. This gives the protein CASSQYIQVNTEAFF.

The chain carries TRBV11-2 and TRBJ1-6; TRBD1 is a possible D gene (6 bases). The CDR3 loop spans 16 amino acids. The germline CDR1 and CDR2 sequences are SGHAT and FQNNGV. V was clipped by 0 bases and J by 7 bases, with 13 bases between them. The DNA for the CDR3 is TGTGCCAGCAGCTTAGATCCGACAGGCGGGAATTCACCCCTCCACTTT. Protein sequence: CASSLDPTGGNSPLHF.

This clone was found a few times. This sequence joins TRBV3-1 (or the pseudogene TRBV3-2) and TRBJ1-1; 9 bases align to TRBD1. Germline V gene sequence: CDR1 LGHDT, CDR2 YNNKEL (reference sequence). The CDR3 has 15 residues. Germline trimming cut 3 bases from V and 4 bases from J; bases unmatched to any gene: 6. CDR3 sequence: CASSHPGQGGTEAFF. DNA of the CDR3: TGTGCCAGCAGCCATCCGGGACAGGGTGGCACTGAAGCTTTCTTT.

This clone was seen just once. The CDR3 bases are TGTGCCAGCAATCCCGATCCGGGACAACAGACACCCCTCCACTTT. Protein sequence: CASNPDPGQQTPLHF. The rearrangement joins TRBV28 to TRBJ1-6; weak D call: TRBD1 (6 bases). CDR3 size: 15 residues. Germline assignment: CDR1 MDHEN and CDR2 SYDVKM. V gave up 7 bases and J gave up 11 bases, with 21 bases separating them.

This clone was seen a few times. This rearrangement joins TRBV5-5 to TRBJ2-7, with 10 nucleotides matching TRBD1. Losses at the gene ends were 7 bases for V and 4 bases for J; bases not matched to a gene: 8. Germline values: CDR1 SGHKS, CDR2 YYEKEE (reference sequence). The CDR3 has 14 residues. This CDR3 is CASGRDRGGYEQYF. CDR3 nucleotide sequence: TGTGCCAGCGGCCGGGACAGGGGAGGGTACGAGCAGTACTTC.

The gene calls are TRBV9 and TRBJ2-3, with D possibly TRBD2 on 6 matching bases. This CDR3 comprises 15 residues. With 3 bases removed from V and 4 bases from J, the gap between germline ends came to 15 bases. CDR1 SGDLS and CDR2 YYNGEE come from the germline V gene. The CDR3 here is CASSALGSGSDTQYF. As DNA, the CDR3 is TGTGCCAGCAGCGCACTCGGGAGTGGGTCAGATACGCAGTATTTT.

This clone was seen once. The rearrangement links TRBV28 to TRBJ2-3; 10 bases are a match to TRBD2. The V gene end was trimmed by 6 bases and the J gene end by 4 bases; junction bases not matched to a gene: 13. This CDR3 is built from 17 residues. Germline values: CDR1 MDHEN, CDR2 SYDVKM. This CDR3 is CASRHATSGVFADTQYF. The CDR3 region has the DNA TGTGCCAGCAGGCACGCCACTAGCGGGGTTTTTGCAGATACGCAGTATTTT.

This clone appeared a single time. The chain couples TRBV6-2 or TRBV6-3 to TRBJ1-4; no firm D call. This CDR3 region has 11 residues. Germline lookup yields CDR1 MNHEY and CDR2 SVGEGT. Between the trimmed V and J ends, which lost 6 bases and 11 bases, there was a span of 10 bases. CDR3 DNA sequence: TGTGCCAGCAGCCAAGGGAGGAAACTGTTTTTT. Amino acid sequence: CASSQGRKLFF.